This T cell receptor beta chain derives from a study of response to subunit inactivated influenza vaccine. Findings and caveats of the study: Authors suggested seasonal influenza vaccinations each recruit few new T cells.

TCRdb re-derived calls from the RT-PCR reads in MiXCR, one entry per CDR3 protein. The sample has almost 250,000 distinct CDR3 sequences; over 9% are singletons. CDR3 length: 17 residues. Germline assignment: CDR1 SGHVS and CDR2 FQNEAQ. V trimming: 4 bases; J trimming: 4 bases; junction bases outside the gene matches: 12. This clonotype occurred many times. Its specificity is unknown. This chain connects TRBV7-8 to TRBJ2-2; 7 nucleotides match TRBD2. This clonotype was sampled from a man aged 50-60 years who received an inactivated influenza vaccine. The sample here was non-naive T cells sorted from PBMCs, taken less than 15 days before vaccination. The CDR3 spells CASSSPGVGTTTGELFF. In nucleotides, the CDR3 is TGTGCCAGCAGCTCCCCTGGGGTCGGGACTACCACCGGGGAGCTGTTTTTT. The entire variable domain, with the rest obtained from reference TRBV7-8 and TRBJ2-2, is as follows: GAGVSQSPRYKVAKRGQDVALRCDPISGHVSLFWYQQALGQGPEFLTYFQNEAQLDKSGLPSDRFFAERPEGSVSTLKIQRTQQEDSAVYLCASSSPGVGTTTGELFFGEGSRLTVL.